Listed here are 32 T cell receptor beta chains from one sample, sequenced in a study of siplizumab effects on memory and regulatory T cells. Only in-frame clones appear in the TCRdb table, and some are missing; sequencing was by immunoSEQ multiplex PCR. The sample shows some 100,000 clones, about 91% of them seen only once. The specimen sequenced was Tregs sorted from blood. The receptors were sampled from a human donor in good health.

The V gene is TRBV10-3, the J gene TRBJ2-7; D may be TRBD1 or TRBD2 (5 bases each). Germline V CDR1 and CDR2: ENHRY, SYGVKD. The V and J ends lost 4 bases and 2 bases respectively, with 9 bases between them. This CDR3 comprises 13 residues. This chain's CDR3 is CAISAGTTYEQYF. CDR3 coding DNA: TGTGCCATCAGTGCTGGGACGACCTACGAGCAGTACTTC.

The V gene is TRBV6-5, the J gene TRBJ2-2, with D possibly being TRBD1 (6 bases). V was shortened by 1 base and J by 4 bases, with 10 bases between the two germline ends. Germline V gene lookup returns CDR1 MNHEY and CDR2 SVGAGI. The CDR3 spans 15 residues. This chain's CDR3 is CASSYLPRGTGELFF. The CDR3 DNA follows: TGTGCCAGCAGTTACTTGCCCAGGGGCACCGGGGAGCTGTTTTTT.

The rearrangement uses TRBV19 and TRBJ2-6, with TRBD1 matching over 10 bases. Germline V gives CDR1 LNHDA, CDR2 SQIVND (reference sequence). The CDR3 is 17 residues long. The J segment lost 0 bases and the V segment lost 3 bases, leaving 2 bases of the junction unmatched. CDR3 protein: CASSIGTGDSGANVLTF. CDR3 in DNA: TGTGCCAGTAGTATTGGGACAGGGGACTCTGGGGCCAACGTCCTGACTTTC.

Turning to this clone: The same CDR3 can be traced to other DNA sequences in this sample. Written as DNA, the CDR3 is TGTGCCAGCAGCGTAGGGAGTACAGATACGCAGTATTTT. Translated: CASSVGSTDTQYF. The chain uses TRBV9 and TRBJ2-3; D is uncertain. Germline V gives CDR1 SGDLS, CDR2 YYNGEE. Trimming stripped 0 bases from V and 3 bases from J, with 5 bases between. CDR3 length: 13 amino acids.

The CDR3 DNA is TGTGCCAGCAGCCAAGAGGTAACCCGGGGAGAAGCTTTCTTT. Translation: CASSQEVTRGEAFF. V gene TRBV4-2 combines with J gene TRBJ1-1, with D unclear. The CDR3 runs 14 residues. Germline V gives CDR1 LGHNA, CDR2 YNFKEQ. With 0 bases removed from V and 8 bases from J, the gap between germline ends came to 13 bases.

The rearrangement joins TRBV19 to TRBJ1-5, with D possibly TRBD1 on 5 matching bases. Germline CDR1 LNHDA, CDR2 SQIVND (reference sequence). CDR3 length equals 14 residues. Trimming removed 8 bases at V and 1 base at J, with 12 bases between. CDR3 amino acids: CASWGGISNQPQHF. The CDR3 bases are TGTGCCAGTTGGGGGGGGATAAGCAATCAGCCCCAGCATTTT.

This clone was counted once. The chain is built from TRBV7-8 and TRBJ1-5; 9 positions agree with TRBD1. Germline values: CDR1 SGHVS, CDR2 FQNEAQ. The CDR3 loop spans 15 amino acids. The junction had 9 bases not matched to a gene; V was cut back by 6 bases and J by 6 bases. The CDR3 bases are TGTGCCAGCAGGCCCGGGACAGGGAATAGTCAGCCCCAGCATTTT. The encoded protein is CASRPGTGNSQPQHF.

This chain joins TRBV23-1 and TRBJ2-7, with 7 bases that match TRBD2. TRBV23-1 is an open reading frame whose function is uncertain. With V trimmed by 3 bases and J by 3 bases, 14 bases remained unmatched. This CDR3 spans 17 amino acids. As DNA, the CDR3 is TGCGCCAGCAGTCAGCTGAACCCCGGGACTACTCTCTACGAGCAGTACTTC. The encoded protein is CASSQLNPGTTLYEQYF.

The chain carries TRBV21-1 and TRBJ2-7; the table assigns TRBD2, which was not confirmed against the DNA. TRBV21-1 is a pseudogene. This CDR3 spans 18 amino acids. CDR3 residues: CASSKAKKTREKGYEQYF. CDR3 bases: TGTGCCAGCAGCAAAGCAAAAAAGACGCGGGAGAAGGGCTACGAGCAGTACTTC.

CDR3 bases: TGCGCCAGCAGGCTGAGAGGGGGCGATACGCAGTATTTT. Translation: CASRLRGGDTQYF. The chain joins TRBV5-1 to TRBJ2-3; 7 positions agree with TRBD1. The V gene's germline CDR1 is SGHRS and CDR2 YFSETQ. The CDR3 has 13 residues. V dropped 5 bases and J dropped 6; count of bases not matched to a gene: 6.

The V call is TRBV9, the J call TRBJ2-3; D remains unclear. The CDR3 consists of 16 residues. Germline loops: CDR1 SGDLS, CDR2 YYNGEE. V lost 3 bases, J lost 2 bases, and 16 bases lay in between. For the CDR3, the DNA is TGTGCCAGCAGCGGGAGACTGTCCGAAATCACAGATACGCAGTATTTT. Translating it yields CASSGRLSEITDTQYF.

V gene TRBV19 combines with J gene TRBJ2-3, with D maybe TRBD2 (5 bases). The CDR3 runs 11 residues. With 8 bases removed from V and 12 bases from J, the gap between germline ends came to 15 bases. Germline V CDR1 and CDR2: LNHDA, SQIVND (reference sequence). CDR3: CASEDFASQYF. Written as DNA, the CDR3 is TGTGCCAGTGAGGACTTTGCAAGTCAGTATTTT.

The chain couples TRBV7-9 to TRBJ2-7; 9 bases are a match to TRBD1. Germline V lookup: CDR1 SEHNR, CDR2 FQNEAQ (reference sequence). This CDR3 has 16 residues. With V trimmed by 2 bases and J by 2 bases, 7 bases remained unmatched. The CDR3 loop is CASSLFPGTGTYEQYF. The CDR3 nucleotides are TGTGCCAGCAGCTTATTCCCCGGGACAGGGACCTACGAGCAGTACTTC.

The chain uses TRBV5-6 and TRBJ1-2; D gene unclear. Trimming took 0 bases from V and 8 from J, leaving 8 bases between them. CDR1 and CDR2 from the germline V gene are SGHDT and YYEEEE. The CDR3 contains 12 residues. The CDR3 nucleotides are TGTGCCAGCAGCTTGGCCTGGGAAGGCTACACCTTC. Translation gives CASSLAWEGYTF.

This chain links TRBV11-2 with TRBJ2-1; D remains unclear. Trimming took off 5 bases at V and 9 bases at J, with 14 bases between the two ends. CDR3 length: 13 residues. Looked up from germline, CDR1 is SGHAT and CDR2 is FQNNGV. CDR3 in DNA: TGTGCCAGCAGCCTCTCTTATTCTGGTGAGCAGTTCTTC. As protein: CASSLSYSGEQFF. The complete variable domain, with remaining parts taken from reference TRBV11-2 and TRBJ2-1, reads EAGVAQSPRYKIIEKRQSVAFWCNPISGHATLYWYQQILGQGPKLLIQFQNNGVVDDSQLPKDRFSAERLKGVDSTLKIQPAKLEDSAVYLCASSLSYSGEQFFGPGTRLTVL.

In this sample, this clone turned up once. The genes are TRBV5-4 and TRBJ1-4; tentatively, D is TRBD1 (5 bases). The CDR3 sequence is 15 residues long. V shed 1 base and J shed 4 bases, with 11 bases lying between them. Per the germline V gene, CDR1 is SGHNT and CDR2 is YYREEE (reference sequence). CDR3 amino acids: CASSLQGQGNEKLFF. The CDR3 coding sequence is TGTGCCAGCAGCTTGCAAGGGCAGGGTAATGAAAAACTGTTTTTT.

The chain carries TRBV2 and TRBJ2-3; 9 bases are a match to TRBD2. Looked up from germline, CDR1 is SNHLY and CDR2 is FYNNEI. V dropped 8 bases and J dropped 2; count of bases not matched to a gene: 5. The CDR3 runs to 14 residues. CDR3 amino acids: CASQIAGVTDTQYF. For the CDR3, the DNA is TGTGCCAGCCAGATAGCGGGAGTCACAGATACGCAGTATTTT.

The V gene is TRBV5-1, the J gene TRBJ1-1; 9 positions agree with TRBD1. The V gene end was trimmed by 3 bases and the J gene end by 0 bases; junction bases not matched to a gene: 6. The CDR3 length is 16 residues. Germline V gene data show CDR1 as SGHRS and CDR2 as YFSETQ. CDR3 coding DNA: TGCGCCAGCAGCTCCGGGACAGGGAACATGAACACTGAAGCTTTCTTT. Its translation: CASSSGTGNMNTEAFF.

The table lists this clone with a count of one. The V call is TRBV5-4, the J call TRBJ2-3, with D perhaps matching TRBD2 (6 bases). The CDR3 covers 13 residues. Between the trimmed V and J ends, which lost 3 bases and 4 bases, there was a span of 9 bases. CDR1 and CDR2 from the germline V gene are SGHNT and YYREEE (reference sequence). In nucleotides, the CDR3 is TGTGCCAGCAGCTCAGCTAGCGCAGATACGCAGTATTTT. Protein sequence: CASSSASADTQYF.

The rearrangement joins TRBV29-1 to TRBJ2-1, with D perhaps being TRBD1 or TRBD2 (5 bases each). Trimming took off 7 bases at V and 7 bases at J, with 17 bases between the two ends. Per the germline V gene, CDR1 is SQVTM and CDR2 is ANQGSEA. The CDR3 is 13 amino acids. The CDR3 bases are TGCAGCGGGGACGAGGGTTCCGGGAATGAGCAGTTCTTC. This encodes CSGDEGSGNEQFF.

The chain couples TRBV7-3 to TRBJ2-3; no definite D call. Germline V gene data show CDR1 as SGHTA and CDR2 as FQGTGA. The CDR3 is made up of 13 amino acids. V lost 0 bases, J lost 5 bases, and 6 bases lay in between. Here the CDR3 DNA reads TGTGCCAGCAGCTTAACCAGGAGAGATACGCAGTATTTT. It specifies CASSLTRRDTQYF.

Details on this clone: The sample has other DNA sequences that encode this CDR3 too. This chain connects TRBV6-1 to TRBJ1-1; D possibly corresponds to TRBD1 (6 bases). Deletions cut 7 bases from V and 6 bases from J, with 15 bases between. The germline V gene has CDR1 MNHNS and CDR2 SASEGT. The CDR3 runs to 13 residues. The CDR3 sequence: CASTLQGLAEAFF. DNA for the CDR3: TGTGCCAGCACCCTACAGGGTCTCGCTGAAGCTTTCTTT.

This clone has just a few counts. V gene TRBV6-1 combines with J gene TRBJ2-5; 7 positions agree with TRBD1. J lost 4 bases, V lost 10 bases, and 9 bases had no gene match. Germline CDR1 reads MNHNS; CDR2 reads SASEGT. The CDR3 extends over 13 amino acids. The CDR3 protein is CAITYTGVETQYF. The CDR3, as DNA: TGTGCCATTACTTACACAGGGGTAGAGACCCAGTACTTC.

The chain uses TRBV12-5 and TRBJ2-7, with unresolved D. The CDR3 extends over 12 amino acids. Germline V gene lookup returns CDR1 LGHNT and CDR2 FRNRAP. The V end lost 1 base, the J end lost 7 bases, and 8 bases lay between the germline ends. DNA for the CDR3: TGTGCTAGTGGTTTGGACCTTCCGGAGCAGTACTTC. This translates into CASGLDLPEQYF.

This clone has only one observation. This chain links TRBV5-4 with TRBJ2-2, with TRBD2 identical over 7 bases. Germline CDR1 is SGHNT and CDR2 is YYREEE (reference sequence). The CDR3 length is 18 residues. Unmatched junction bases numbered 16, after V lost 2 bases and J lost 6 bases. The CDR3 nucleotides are TGTGCCAGCAGCTTATCCTATACTAGCGACAGACGGGCCGGGGAGCTGTTTTTT. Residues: CASSLSYTSDRRAGELFF.

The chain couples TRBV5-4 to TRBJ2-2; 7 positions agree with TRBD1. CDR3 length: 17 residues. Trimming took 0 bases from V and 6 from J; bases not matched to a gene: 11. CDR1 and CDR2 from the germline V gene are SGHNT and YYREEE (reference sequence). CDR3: CASSLAGGWISAGELFF. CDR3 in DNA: TGTGCCAGCAGCTTGGCAGGGGGTTGGATCTCGGCCGGGGAGCTGTTTTTT.

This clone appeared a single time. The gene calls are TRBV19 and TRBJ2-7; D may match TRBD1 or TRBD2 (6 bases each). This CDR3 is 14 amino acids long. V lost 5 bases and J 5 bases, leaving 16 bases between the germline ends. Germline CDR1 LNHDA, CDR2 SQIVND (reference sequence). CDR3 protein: CASSLLWGANEQYF. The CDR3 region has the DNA TGTGCCAGTAGTCTACTATGGGGGGCGAACGAGCAGTACTTC.

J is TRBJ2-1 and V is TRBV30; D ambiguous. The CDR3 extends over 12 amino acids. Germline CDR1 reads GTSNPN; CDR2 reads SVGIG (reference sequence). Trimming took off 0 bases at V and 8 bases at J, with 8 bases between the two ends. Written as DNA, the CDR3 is TGTGCCTGGAGTGTAGGAATGCATGAGCAGTTCTTC. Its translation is CAWSVGMHEQFF.

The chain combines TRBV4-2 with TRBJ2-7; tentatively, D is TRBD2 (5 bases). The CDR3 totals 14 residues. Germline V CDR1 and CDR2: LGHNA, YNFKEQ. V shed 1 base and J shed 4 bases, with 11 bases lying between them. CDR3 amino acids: CASSQVASFYEQYF. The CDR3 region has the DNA TGTGCCAGCAGCCAAGTTGCTAGCTTTTACGAGCAGTACTTC.

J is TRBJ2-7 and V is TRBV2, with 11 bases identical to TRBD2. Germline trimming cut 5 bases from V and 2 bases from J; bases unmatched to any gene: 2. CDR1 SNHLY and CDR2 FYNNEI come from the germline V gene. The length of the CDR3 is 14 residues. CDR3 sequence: CASSPGLAAYEQYF. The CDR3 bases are TGTGCCAGCAGTCCGGGACTAGCGGCCTACGAGCAGTACTTC.

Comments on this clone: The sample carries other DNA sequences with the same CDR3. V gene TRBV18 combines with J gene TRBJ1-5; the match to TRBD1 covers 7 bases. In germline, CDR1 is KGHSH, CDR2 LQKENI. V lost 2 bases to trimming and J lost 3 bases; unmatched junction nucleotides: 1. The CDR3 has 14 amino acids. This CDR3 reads CASSPGTDNQPQHF. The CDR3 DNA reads TGTGCCAGCTCACCAGGGACAGACAATCAGCCCCAGCATTTT. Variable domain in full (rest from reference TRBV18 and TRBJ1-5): NAGVMQNPRHLVRRRGQEARLRCSPMKGHSHVYWYRQLPEEGLKFMVYLQKENIIDESGMPKERFSAEFPKEGPSILRIQQVVRGDSAAYFCASSPGTDNQPQHFGDGTRLSIL.

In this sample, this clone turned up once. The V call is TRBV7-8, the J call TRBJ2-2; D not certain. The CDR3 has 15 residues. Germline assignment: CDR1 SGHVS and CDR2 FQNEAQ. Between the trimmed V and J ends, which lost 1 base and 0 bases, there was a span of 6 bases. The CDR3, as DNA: TGTGCCAGCAGCTTAGTCTCCGCGAACACCGGGGAGCTGTTTTTT. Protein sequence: CASSLVSANTGELFF. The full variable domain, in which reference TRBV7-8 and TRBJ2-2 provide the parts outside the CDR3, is GAGVSQSPRYKVAKRGQDVALRCDPISGHVSLFWYQQALGQGPEFLTYFQNEAQLDKSGLPSDRFFAERPEGSVSTLKIQRTQQEDSAVYLCASSLVSANTGELFFGEGSRLTVL.